This T cell receptor beta chain was identified during a study of cytomegalovirus exposure and HLA in healthy donors. Comments on this clone: The antigen is undetermined.

Points from the study as a whole: Most TCRs appeared rarely, but some public TCRs recurred in many donors. Confirmation was obtained in vitro that a few CMV-associated chains are specific for CMV antigens. The authors enumerated over 150 TCR beta chains as linked to cytomegalovirus.

The study drew the donors from its roughly 130-subject validation cohort, separate from the roughly 700-subject first cohort. This CDR3 is built from 14 residues. CDR1 and CDR2 from the germline V gene are SGHNT and YYREEE (reference sequence). Germline trimming cut 4 bases from V and 7 bases from J; bases unmatched to any gene: 4. Sequencing was performed with immunoSEQ multiplex PCR; in TCRdb, only in-frame clones are kept and a portion is missing. The sample includes some 130,000 clones, 89% of them seen just once. Sequences were obtained from PBMCs. This receptor was obtained from a woman between 18 and 29 years old in good health and CMV-seronegative. The chain couples TRBV5-4 to TRBJ2-2; 10 nucleotides line up with TRBD1. CDR3 sequence: CASSPTGGSGELFF. The DNA of the CDR3 is TGTGCCAGCAGCCCGACAGGGGGCAGCGGGGAGCTGTTTTTT.